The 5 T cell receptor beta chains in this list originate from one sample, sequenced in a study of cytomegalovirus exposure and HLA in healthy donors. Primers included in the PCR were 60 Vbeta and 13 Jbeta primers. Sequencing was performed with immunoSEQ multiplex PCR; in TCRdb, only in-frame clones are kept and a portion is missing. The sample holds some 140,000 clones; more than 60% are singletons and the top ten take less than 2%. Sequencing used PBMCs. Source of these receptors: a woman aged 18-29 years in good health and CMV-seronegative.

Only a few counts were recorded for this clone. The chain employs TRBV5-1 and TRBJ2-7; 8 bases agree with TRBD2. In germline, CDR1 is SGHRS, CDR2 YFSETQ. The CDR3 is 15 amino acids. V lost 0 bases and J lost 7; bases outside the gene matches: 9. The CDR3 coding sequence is TGCGCCAGCAGCTTGGTTGGAAGCGGGAGTGGTGAGCAGTACTTC. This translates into CASSLVGSGSGEQYF.

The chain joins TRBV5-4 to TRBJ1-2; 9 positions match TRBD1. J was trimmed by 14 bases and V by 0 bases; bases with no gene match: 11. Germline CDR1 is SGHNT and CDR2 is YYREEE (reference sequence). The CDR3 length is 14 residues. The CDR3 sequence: CASSLGGTGTATTF. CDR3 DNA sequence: TGTGCCAGCAGCTTGGGGGGGACAGGGACTGCCACTACCTTC.

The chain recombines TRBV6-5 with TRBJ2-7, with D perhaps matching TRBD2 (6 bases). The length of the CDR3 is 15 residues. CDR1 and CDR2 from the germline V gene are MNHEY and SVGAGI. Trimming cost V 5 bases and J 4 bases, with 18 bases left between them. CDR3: CASSPAAGGPYEQYF. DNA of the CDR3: TGTGCCAGCAGTCCGGCAGCTGGAGGGCCATACGAGCAGTACTTC.

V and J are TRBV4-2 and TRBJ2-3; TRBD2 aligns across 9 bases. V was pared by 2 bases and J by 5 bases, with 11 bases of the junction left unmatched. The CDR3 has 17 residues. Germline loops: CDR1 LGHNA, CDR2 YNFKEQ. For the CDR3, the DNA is TGTGCCAGCAGCCAACTAACGGGAGGGCGGGGGGGAGATACGCAGTATTTT. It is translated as CASSQLTGGRGGDTQYF.

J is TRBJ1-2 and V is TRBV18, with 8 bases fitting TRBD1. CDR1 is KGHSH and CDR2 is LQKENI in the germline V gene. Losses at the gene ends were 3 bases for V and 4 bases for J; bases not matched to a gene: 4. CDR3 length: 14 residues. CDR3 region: CASSPDREAYGYTF. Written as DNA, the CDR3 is TGTGCCAGCTCACCGGACAGGGAGGCCTATGGCTACACCTTC.